Listed here is a single T cell receptor (beta chain). Antigen specificity is unknown. The entry originates in a study of cytomegalovirus exposure and HLA in healthy donors. Study findings and constraints: The likely origin of a cluster of highly shared sequence variants was a sequencing artifact.

J lost 3 bases, V lost 4 bases, and 3 bases had no gene match. The length of the CDR3 is 15 residues. Per the germline V gene, CDR1 is SGHRS and CDR2 is YFSETQ. PCR amplification relied on 60 Vbeta primers (plus 13 Jbeta primers). TCRdb keeps only in-frame clones here, not all; method: immunoSEQ multiplex PCR. The table lists roughly 180,000 clones, roughly 80% of them singletons. This clonotype was obtained from a man aged 35 to 55 in good health and CMV-seronegative. Sequenced material: PBMCs. The chain uses TRBV5-1 and TRBJ1-4, with 10 bases identical to TRBD1. Written as DNA, the CDR3 is TGCGCCAGCAGCGCGACAGGGGGCTCTAATGAAAAACTGTTTTTT. Translation: CASSATGGSNEKLFF.